This T cell receptor (beta chain) was profiled in a study of identical twins. Points from the study as a whole: Beta out-of-frame twin sharing showed a weaker excess. It was cross-sectional statistical analysis, not following the same donors, that the conclusions relied on.

The ends were cut back, 0 bases at V and 4 bases at J, with 16 bases in the middle. Germline-derived CDR1 and CDR2 are LGHNA and YSLEER. The CDR3 sequence is 16 residues long. This clonotype was picked up many times. The antigen remains unidentified. TCRdb redid the calling of the 5' RACE reads with MiXCR, one entry per CDR3 protein. Of hundreds of thousands of distinct CDR3 sequences listed, roughly 6.2% are singletons. The TCR was taken from a man aged 18 to 30 in good health. Sequences were obtained from naive T cells sorted from blood. The chain employs TRBV4-3 and TRBJ2-7; TRBD2 is a possible D gene (5 bases). The CDR3 sequence: CASSQDRNLRGYEQYF. The CDR3 DNA reads TGCGCCAGCAGCCAAGATCGAAACCTCAGAGGGTACGAGCAGTACTTC.